This T cell receptor (beta chain) was profiled in a study of T-cell reconstitution after alpha-beta-depleted transplantation in children. General study points: Reports say that about two months after transplant, the alpha-beta T cells came out of several hundred graft clones that had expanded.

The CDR3 totals 15 residues. Germline V gene sequence: CDR1 SGDLS, CDR2 YYNGEE. V gave up 4 bases and J gave up 10 bases, with 21 bases separating them. The authors prepared the TCRbeta library with unique molecular identifiers. TCRdb itself ran the PCR reads through MiXCR, one entry per CDR3 protein. Altogether 400,000 to 450,000 distinct CDR3 sequences are present, 43% being singletons, with the ten largest covering 25% to 30%. Comment on this clonotype: What it binds is unknown.

The sample here was PBMCs, taken before TCRalphabeta/CD19-depleted stem cell transplant. This receptor was taken from a girl under 10 years old with aplastic anemia, due to receive a stem cell transplant. The V and J genes are TRBV9 and TRBJ2-1; D possibly corresponds to TRBD1 (5 bases). The CDR3 loop is CASSPPSGEKGEQFF. The CDR3 DNA follows: TGTGCCAGCAGCCCCCCGAGTGGAGAAAAGGGGGAGCAGTTCTTC.